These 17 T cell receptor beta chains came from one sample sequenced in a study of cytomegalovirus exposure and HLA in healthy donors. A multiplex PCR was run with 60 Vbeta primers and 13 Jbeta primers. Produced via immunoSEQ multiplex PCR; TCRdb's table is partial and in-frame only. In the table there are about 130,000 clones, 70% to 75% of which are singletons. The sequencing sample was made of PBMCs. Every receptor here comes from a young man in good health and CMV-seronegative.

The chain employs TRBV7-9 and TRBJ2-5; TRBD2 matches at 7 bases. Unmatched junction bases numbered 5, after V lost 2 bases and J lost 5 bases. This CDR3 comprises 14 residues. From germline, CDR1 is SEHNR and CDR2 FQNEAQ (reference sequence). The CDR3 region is CASSLLGGRETQYF. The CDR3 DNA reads TGTGCCAGCAGCTTATTGGGAGGGCGGGAGACCCAGTACTTC.

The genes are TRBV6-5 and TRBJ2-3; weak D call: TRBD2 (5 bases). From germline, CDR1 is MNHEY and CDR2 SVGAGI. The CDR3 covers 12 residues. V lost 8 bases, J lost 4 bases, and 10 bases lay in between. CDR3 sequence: CASAGYSDTQYF. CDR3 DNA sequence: TGTGCCAGCGCGGGTTATTCAGATACGCAGTATTTT.

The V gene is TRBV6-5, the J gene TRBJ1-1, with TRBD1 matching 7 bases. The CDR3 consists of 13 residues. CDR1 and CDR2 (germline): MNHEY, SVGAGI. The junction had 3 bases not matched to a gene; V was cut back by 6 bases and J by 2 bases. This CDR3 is CASRGTDNTEAFF. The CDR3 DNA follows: TGTGCCAGCAGGGGGACAGATAACACTGAAGCTTTCTTT.

CDR3 sequence reads: CASSLMRTNEKLFF. The CDR3 coding sequence is TGTGCCAGCAGTTTAATGCGGACTAATGAAAAACTGTTTTTT. This chain links TRBV28 with TRBJ1-4, with D uncertain. The CDR3 covers 14 residues. Germline CDR1 is MDHEN and CDR2 is SYDVKM. V was cut by 2 bases and J by 2 bases, with 6 bases left in between.

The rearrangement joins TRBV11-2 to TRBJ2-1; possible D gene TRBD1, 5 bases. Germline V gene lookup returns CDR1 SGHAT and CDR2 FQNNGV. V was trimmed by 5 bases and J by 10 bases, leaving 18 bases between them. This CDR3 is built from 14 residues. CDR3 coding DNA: TGTGCCAGCAGCCCTGGACACGTTAAAGTGGAGCAGTTCTTC. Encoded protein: CASSPGHVKVEQFF.

CDR3 DNA: TGTGCCTGGAGTGTACGAGGCCACAACTATGGCTACACCTTC. It yields the protein CAWSVRGHNYGYTF. The chain is built from TRBV30 and TRBJ1-2; D not certain. CDR1 and CDR2 (germline): GTSNPN, SVGIG (reference sequence). Trimming took off 0 bases at V and 2 bases at J, with 10 bases between the two ends. The CDR3 consists of 14 residues.

In DNA form, the CDR3 reads TGTGCCAGCAGCCCCCGGGACAGGGGGCTGAATGAGCAGTTCTTC. Its translation: CASSPRDRGLNEQFF. This chain connects TRBV7-3 to TRBJ2-1; 12 bases are a match to TRBD1. Trimming at V came to 5 bases and at J to 7 bases, leaving 6 bases not matched to a gene. Germline V gene sequence: CDR1 SGHTA, CDR2 FQGTGA. The CDR3 runs to 15 residues.

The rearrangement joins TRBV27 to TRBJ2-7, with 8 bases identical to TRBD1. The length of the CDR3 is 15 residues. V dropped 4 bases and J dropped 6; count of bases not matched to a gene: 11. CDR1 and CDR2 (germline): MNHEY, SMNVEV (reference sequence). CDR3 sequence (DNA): TGTGCCAGCAGTTGGACAGGGATCGGTATGTCCGAGCAGTACTTC. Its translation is CASSWTGIGMSEQYF.

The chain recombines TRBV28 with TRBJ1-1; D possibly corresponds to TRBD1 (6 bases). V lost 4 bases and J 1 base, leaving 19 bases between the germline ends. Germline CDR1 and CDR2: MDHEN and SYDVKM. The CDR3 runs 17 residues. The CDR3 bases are TGTGCCAGCAGTTCTGTTGGGGACACCAGGGGGAACACTGAAGCTTTCTTT. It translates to CASSSVGDTRGNTEAFF.

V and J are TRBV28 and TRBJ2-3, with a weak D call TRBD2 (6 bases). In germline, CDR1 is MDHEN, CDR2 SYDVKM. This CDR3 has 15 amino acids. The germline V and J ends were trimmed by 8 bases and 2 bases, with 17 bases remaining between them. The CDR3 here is CASSFGGHPTDTQYF. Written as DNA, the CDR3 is TGTGCCAGCTCCTTCGGGGGTCACCCCACAGATACGCAGTATTTT.

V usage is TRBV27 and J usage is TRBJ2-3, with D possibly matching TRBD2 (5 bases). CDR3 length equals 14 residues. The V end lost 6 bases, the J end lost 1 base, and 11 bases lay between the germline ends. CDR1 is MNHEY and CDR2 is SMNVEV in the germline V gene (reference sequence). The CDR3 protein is CASRAGFRTDTQYF. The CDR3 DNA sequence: TGTGCCAGCAGGGCGGGTTTTCGCACAGATACGCAGTATTTT.

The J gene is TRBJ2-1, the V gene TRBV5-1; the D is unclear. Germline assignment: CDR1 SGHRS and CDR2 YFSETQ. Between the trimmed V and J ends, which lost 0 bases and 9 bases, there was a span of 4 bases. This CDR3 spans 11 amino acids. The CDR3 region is CASSLASEQFF. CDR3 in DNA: TGCGCCAGCAGCTTGGCGAGTGAGCAGTTCTTC.

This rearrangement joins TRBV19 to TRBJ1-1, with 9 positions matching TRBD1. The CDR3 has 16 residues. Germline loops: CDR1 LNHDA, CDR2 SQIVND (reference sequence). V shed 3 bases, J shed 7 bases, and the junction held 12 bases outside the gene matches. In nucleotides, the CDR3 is TGTGCCAGTAGTATCGATGGGACAGGGACTAGGGATGAAGCTTTCTTT. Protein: CASSIDGTGTRDEAFF.

DNA for the CDR3: TGTGCCAGCAGTTCGGGGGGCTGGGACACTGAAGCTTTCTTT. Amino acid sequence: CASSSGGWDTEAFF. The chain has TRBV27 and TRBJ1-1; the D gene is possibly TRBD1 (6 bases). The CDR3 has 14 amino acids. The germline V and J ends were trimmed by 4 bases and 3 bases, with 12 bases remaining between them. The germline gives CDR1 MNHEY, CDR2 SMNVEV (reference sequence).

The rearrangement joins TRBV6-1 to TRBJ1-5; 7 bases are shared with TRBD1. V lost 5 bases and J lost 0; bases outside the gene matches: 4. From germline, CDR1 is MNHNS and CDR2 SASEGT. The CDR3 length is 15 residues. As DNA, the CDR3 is TGTGCCAGCAGTACAGGACAGGTTAGCAATCAGCCCCAGCATTTT. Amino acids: CASSTGQVSNQPQHF.

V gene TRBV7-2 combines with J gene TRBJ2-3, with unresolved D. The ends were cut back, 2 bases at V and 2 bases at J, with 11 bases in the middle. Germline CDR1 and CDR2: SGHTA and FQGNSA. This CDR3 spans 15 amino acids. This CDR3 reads CASSLWSVATDTQYF. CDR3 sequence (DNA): TGTGCCAGCAGCTTATGGTCTGTAGCCACAGATACGCAGTATTTT. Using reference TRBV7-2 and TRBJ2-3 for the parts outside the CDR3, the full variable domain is GAGVSQSPSNKVTEKGKDVELRCDPISGHTALYWYRQSLGQGLEFLIYFQGNSAPDKSGLPSDRFSAERTGGSVSTLTIQRTQQEDSAVYLCASSLWSVATDTQYFGPGTRLTVL.

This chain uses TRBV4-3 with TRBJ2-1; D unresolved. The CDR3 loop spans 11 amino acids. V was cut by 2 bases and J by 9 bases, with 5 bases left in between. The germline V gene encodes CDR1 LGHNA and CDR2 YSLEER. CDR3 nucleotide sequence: TGCGCCAGCAGCCAAAATCGTGAGCAGTTCTTC. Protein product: CASSQNREQFF.